Listed below are T cell receptor beta chains from one sample, sequenced in a study of cytomegalovirus exposure and HLA in healthy donors. Here immunoSEQ multiplex PCR was the method, and the copy in TCRdb shows in-frame clones only, minus some. The top ten clones hold approximately 2.3% of a sample with under 90,000 clones, roughly 77% of them seen once. The sample taken for sequencing was PBMCs. These receptors originate from a man between 40 and 49 years old in good health and CMV-seronegative. The CDR3 runs from the conserved cysteine through the conserved F or W. The D gene is left open where the match is weak. Clone size is not always given. Where it is, it says once, few, many or a class for expanded clones.

>TRBJ2-5|.|TRBD2|TRBV7-9
CASSPIALAGTQETQYF
TGTGCCAGCAGTCCCATAGCACTAGCGGGGACACAAGAGACCCAGTACTTC
>TRBJ2-1|.|TRBD2|TRBV27
CASSPRTSGSSYNEQFF
TGTGCCAGCAGTCCCCGGACTAGCGGGAGCTCCTACAATGAGCAGTTCTTC
>TRBJ2-2|.|TRBD1|TRBV5-8
CASSVGQGRELFF
TGTGCCAGCAGCGTGGGACAGGGGAGGGAGCTGTTTTTT
>TRBJ1-4|.|.|TRBV7-9
CASRPDSNEKLFF
TGTGCCAGCAGGCCAGACAGTAATGAAAAACTGTTTTTT
>TRBJ2-1|.|.|TRBV10-3
CAISGGRGIDEQFF
TGTGCCATCAGTGGGGGCAGGGGAATCGATGAGCAGTTCTTC
>TRBJ1-2|.|.|TRBV19
CASRSTGSAYGYTF
TGTGCCAGTAGGAGTACAGGGAGTGCCTATGGCTACACCTTC
>TRBJ2-7|once|.|TRBV6-5
CASSFIGSYEQYF
TGTGCCAGCAGTTTCATCGGCTCCTACGAGCAGTACTTC
>TRBJ1-5|.|TRBD1|TRBV5-6
CASSLVGQLNQPQHF
TGTGCCAGCAGCTTGGTGGGACAGCTAAATCAGCCCCAGCATTTT
>TRBJ1-4|few|.|TRBV18
CASSPQGGDEKLFF
TGTGCCAGCTCACCACAGGGCGGGGATGAAAAACTGTTTTTT
>TRBJ2-4|.|TRBD1|TRBV14
CASSQGARGNIQYF
TGTGCCAGCAGCCAAGGGGCCAGGGGGAACATTCAGTACTTC
>TRBJ1-3|.|TRBD1|TRBV28
CASSLFQGGDTIYF
TGTGCCAGCAGTTTATTCCAGGGGGGAGACACCATATATTTT
>TRBJ2-2|.|.|TRBV10-2
CASSDIGGQYTGELFF
TGCGCCAGCAGTGATATCGGAGGGCAGTACACCGGGGAGCTGTTTTTT
>TRBJ1-2|few|TRBD1|TRBV10-3
CAISESFGQGYGYTF
TGTGCCATCAGTGAGTCGTTCGGACAGGGGTATGGCTACACCTTC
>TRBJ2-7|few|TRBD2|TRBV18
CASSPPRAGGKTYEQYF
TGTGCCAGCTCACCACCGAGGGCGGGAGGGAAAACCTACGAGCAGTACTTC
>TRBJ2-1|.|TRBD2|TRBV28
CASSPGLAEYNEQFF
TGTGCCAGCAGCCCAGGACTAGCGGAGTACAATGAGCAGTTCTTC
>TRBJ2-1|.|.|TRBV13
CASSTRRGPENEQFF
TGTGCCAGCAGCACGCGCCGGGGTCCGGAGAATGAGCAGTTCTTC
>TRBJ2-1|few|.|TRBV30
CAWSLPGYNEQFF
TGTGCCTGGAGTTTACCCGGCTACAATGAGCAGTTCTTC
>TRBJ2-3|.|TRBD2|TRBV2
CASSRPSGSGTDTQYF
TGTGCCAGCAGCCGTCCTAGCGGGAGTGGCACAGATACGCAGTATTTT
>TRBJ1-1|.|.|TRBV6-1
CASHRTEAFF
TGTGCCAGCCATCGGACTGAAGCTTTCTTT
>TRBJ1-1|once|.|TRBV18
CASSPQNGEHTEAFF
TGTGCCAGCTCACCACAGAACGGAGAGCACACTGAAGCTTTCTTT
>TRBJ1-4|.|.|TRBV5-1
CASHRAAATNEKLFF
TGCGCCAGTCACAGGGCAGCAGCAACTAATGAAAAACTGTTTTTT
>TRBJ1-2|.|.|TRBV10-3
CAITRSPDTRYGYTF
TGTGCCATCACCCGCAGTCCGGACACTCGGTATGGCTACACCTTC
>TRBJ1-4|few|TRBD1|TRBV4-2
CASSQPDRGLANEKLFF
TGTGCCAGCAGCCAACCCGACAGGGGGCTAGCTAATGAAAAACTGTTTTTT
>TRBJ2-1|.|TRBD1|TRBV5-1
CASSLDGTEYNEQFF
TGCGCCAGCAGCTTGGACGGGACAGAGTACAATGAGCAGTTCTTC
>TRBJ1-1|.|TRBD1|TRBV7-9
CASSPRDRETEAFF
TGTGCCAGCAGCCCCCGGGACAGGGAGACTGAAGCTTTCTTT
>TRBJ1-3|.|.|TRBV6-5
CASSSGPVREGNTIYF
TGTGCCAGCAGTTCGGGCCCCGTGAGGGAAGGAAACACCATATATTTT
>TRBJ2-3|.|.|TRBV5-1
CASSPGTSTDTQYF
TGCGCCAGCAGCCCCGGGACTAGCACAGATACGCAGTATTTT
>TRBJ1-1|.|.|TRBV9
CASSPLRNTEAFF
TGTGCCAGCAGCCCGCTACGGAACACTGAAGCTTTCTTT
>TRBJ2-5|.|TRBD1|TRBV5-1
CASSLGGGLETQYF
TGCGCCAGCAGCTTGGGAGGGGGCTTAGAGACCCAGTACTTC
>TRBJ1-1|few|.|TRBV16
CASSQSGTEAFF
TGTGCCAGCAGCCAATCCGGCACTGAAGCTTTCTTT
>TRBJ2-3|.|TRBD1|TRBV30
CAAQQGASTDTQYF
TGTGCCGCACAACAGGGGGCAAGCACAGATACGCAGTATTTT
>TRBJ2-5|.|.|TRBV5-6
CASSSPTGRGETQYF
TGTGCCAGCAGCTCTCCGACAGGTAGGGGAGAGACCCAGTACTTC
>TRBJ2-7|.|.|TRBV4-1
CASSQRGSPADYEQYF
TGCGCCAGCAGCCAACGAGGGTCCCCGGCGGACTACGAGCAGTACTTC
>TRBJ2-1|.|.|TRBV5-4
CASSFGESSYNEQFF
TGTGCCAGCAGCTTTGGGGAGAGCTCCTACAATGAGCAGTTCTTC
>TRBJ2-7|.|TRBD2|TRBV19
CASRGLANYEQYF
TGTGCCAGTAGAGGACTAGCGAACTACGAGCAGTACTTC